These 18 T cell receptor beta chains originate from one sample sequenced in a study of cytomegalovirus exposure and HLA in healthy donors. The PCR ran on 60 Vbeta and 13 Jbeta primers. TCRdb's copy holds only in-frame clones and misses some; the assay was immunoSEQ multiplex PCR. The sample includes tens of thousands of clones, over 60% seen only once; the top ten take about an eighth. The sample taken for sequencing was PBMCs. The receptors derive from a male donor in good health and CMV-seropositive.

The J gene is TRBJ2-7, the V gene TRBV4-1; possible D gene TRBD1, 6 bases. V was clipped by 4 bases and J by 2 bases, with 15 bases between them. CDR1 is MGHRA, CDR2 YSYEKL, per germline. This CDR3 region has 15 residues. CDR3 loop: CASSLFRTATYEQYF. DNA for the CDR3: TGCGCCAGCAGCCTTTTCAGGACAGCTACCTACGAGCAGTACTTC.

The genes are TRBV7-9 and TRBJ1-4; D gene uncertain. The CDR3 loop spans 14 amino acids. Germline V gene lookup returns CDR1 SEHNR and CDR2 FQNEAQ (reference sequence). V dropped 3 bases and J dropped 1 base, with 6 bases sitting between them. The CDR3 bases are TGTGCCAGCAGCTTCGCGGGAACTAATGAAAAACTGTTTTTT. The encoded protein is CASSFAGTNEKLFF.

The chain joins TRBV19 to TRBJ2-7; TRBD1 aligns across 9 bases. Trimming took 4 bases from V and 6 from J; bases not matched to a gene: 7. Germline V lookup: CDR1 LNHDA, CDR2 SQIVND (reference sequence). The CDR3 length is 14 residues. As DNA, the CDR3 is TGTGCCAGTAGTAGGGACAGGGTAAGGTCCGAGCAGTACTTC. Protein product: CASSRDRVRSEQYF. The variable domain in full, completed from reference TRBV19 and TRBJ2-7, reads DGGITQSPKYLFRKEGQNVTLSCEQNLNHDAMYWYRQDPGQGLRLIYYSQIVNDFQKGDIAEGYSVSREKKESFPLTVTSAQKNPTAFYLCASSRDRVRSEQYFGPGTRLTVT.

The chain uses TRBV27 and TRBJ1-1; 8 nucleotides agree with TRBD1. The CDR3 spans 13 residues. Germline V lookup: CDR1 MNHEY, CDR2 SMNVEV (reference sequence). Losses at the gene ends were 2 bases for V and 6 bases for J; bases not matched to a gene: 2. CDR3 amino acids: CASSLQGAAEAFF. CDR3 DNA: TGTGCCAGCAGTTTACAGGGGGCTGCTGAAGCTTTCTTT.

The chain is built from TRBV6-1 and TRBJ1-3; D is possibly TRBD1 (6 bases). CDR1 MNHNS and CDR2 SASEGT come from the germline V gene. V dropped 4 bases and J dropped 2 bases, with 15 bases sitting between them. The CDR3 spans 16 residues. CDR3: CASSAGRQVTGNTIYF. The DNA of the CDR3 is TGTGCCAGCAGTGCGGGCCGACAGGTGACTGGAAACACCATATATTTT.

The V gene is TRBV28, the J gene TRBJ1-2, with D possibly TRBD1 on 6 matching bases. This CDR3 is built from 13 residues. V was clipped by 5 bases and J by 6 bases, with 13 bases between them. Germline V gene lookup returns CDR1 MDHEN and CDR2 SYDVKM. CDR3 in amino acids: CASSAPGVDGYTF. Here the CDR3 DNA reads TGTGCCAGCAGTGCTCCAGGGGTAGATGGCTACACCTTC.

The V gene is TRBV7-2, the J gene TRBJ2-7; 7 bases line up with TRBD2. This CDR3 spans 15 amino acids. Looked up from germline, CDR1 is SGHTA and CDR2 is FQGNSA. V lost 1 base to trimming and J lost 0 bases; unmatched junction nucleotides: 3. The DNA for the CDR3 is TGTGCCAGCAGCTTAGGGGGGGGTAACTCCTACGAGCAGTACTTC. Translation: CASSLGGGNSYEQYF.

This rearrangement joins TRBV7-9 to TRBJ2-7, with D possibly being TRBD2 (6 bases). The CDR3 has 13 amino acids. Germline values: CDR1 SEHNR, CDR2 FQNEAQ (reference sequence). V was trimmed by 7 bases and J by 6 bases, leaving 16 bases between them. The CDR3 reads CASTQGGEREQYF. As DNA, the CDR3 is TGTGCCAGCACCCAGGGCGGGGAGCGCGAGCAGTACTTC.

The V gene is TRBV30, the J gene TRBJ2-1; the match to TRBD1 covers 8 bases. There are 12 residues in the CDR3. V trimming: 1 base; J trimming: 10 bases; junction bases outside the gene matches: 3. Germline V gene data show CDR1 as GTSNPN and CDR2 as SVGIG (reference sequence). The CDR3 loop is CAWSANRGEQFF. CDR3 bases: TGTGCCTGGAGTGCGAACAGGGGGGAGCAGTTCTTC.

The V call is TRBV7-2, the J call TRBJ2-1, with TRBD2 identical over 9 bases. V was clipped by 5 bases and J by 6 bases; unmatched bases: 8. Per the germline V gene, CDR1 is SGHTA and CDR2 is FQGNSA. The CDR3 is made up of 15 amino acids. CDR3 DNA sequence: TGTGCCAGCAGCCCTCTGCGGGGGGGTGGCAATGAGCAGTTCTTC. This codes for CASSPLRGGGNEQFF.

The CDR3, as DNA: TGCGCCAGCAGCTTGGGTGAGGGGGATACCGGGGAGCTGTTTTTT. Protein: CASSLGEGDTGELFF. This chain joins TRBV5-1 and TRBJ2-2, with D possibly being TRBD1 (6 bases). The germline V and J ends were trimmed by 0 bases and 5 bases, with 11 bases remaining between them. This CDR3 is built from 15 residues. Germline V gene lookup returns CDR1 SGHRS and CDR2 YFSETQ.

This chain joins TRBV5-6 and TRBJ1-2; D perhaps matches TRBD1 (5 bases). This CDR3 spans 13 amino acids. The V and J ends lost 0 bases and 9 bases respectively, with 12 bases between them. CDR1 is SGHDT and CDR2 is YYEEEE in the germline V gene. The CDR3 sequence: CASSLAGQGSYTF. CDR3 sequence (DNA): TGTGCCAGCAGCTTGGCCGGGCAGGGAAGCTACACCTTC.

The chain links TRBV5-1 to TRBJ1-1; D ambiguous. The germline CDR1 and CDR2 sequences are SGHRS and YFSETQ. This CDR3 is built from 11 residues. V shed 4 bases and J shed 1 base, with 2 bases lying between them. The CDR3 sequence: CASSQNTEAFF. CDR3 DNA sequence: TGCGCCAGCAGCCAGAACACTGAAGCTTTCTTT. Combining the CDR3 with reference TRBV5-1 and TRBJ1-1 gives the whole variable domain KAGVTQTPRYLIKTRGQQVTLSCSPISGHRSVSWYQQTPGQGLQFLFEYFSETQRNKGNFPGRFSGRQFSNSRSEMNVSTLELGDSALYLCASSQNTEAFFGQGTRLTVV.

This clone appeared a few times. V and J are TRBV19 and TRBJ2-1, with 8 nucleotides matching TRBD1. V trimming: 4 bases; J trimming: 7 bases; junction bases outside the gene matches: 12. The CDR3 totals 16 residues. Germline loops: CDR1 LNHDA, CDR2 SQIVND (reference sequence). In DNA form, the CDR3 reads TGTGCCAGTAGTACCCCTGGCAGGGGGCTGGGGAATGAGCAGTTCTTC. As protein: CASSTPGRGLGNEQFF.

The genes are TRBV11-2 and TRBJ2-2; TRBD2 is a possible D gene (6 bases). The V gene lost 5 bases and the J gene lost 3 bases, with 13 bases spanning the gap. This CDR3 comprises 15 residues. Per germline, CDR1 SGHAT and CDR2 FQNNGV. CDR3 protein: CASSLGLSYTGELFF. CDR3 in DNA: TGTGCCAGCAGCCTTGGACTATCCTACACCGGGGAGCTGTTTTTT.

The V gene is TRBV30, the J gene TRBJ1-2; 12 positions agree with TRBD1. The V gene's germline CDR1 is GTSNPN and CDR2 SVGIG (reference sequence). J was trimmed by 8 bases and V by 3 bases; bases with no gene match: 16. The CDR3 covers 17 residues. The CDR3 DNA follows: TGTGCCTGGAGGGACTTGGGACAGGGGGCGCTTTCTTGGGGCTACACCTTC. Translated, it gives CAWRDLGQGALSWGYTF.

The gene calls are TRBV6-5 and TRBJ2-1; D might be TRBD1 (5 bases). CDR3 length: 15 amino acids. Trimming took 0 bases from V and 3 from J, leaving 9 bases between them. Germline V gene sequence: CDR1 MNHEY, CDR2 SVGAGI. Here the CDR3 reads CASSYSAGIYNEQFF. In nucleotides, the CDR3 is TGTGCCAGCAGTTACTCGGCAGGGATCTACAATGAGCAGTTCTTC.

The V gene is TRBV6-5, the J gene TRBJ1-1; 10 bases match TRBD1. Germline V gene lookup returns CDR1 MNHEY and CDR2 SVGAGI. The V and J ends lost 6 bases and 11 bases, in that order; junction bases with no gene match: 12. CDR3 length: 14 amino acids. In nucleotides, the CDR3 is TGTGCCAGCAGCCACAGCAGGGACAGGGGATTTGCTTTCTTT. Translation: CASSHSRDRGFAFF.